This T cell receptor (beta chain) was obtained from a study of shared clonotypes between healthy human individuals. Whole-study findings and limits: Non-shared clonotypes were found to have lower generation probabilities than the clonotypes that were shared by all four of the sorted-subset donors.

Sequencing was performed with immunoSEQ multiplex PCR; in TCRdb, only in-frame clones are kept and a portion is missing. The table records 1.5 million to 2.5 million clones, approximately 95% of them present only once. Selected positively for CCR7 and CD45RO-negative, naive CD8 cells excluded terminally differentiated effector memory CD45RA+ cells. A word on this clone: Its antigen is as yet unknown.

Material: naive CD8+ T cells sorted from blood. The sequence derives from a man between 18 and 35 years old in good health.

The CDR3 nucleotides are TGTGCCAGCAGCGGTTGGACAGGAACCTACGAGCAGTACTTC. Encoded protein: CASSGWTGTYEQYF. V usage is TRBV2 and J usage is TRBJ2-7; 7 bases map to TRBD1. This CDR3 has 14 amino acids. Per germline, CDR1 SNHLY and CDR2 FYNNEI. After removal of 6 bases from V and 2 bases from J, the junction contained 7 bases not matched to a gene.